The source of this TCR beta chain is a study of CD8+CD57+ T cells in acquired aplastic anemia listed by TCRdb under 2018. In terms of the full investigation: Extracted DNA from sorted CD4+ and CD8+ cells averaged approximately 3 ug, ranging from about 0.17 to 27.4 ug. CD8+CD57+ expansion was defined as a frequency above the mean frequency observed in healthy subjects. Study-wide findings and limitations: No significant difference in CD8+ Simpson's diversity was found between patients and healthy controls (P=0.060). Roughly 30 CD8+ CDR3 sequences were found to be shared between patients and controls, but these sequences appeared to be highly expressed in patients and within the immunodominant clones of the patients.

The patients picked for sequencing were ones in whom flow cytometry had shown an expansion of CD8+CD57+ cells. All patients had severe acquired aplastic anemia diagnosed by International Study of Aplastic Anemia and Agranulocytosis and Camitta criteria. No therapy had been received by the patients at the time of blood sampling. In the study, sorted CD4+ and CD8+ blood T cells from patients with severe aplastic anemia and from healthy subjects underwent deep sequencing of TCR repertoires. In the USA, patient enrollment took place under clinicaltrials.gov protocols 00001620, 01623167, 00001397, 00071045, 00081523 and 00961064. Ficoll-Paque density gradient centrifugation was used to isolate peripheral blood mononuclear cells. Before DNA was extracted, CD4+ and CD8+ T cells were sorted using either FACS or magnetic beads. Comments on this clonotype: There is no known antigen for this receptor. The germline gene is not matched at one end of the junction; a read error may be the cause.

TCR beta VDJ combination and CDR3 sequence profiling used genomic DNA as the template. An Illumina HiSeq 2000 was the platform used for TCR repertoire sequencing. As for the authors' bioinformatics: TRBV/TRBJ rearrangement plots, CDR3 size and DJ length profiles, and Simpson's diversity index were used to evaluate the repertoires. The most abundant DNA sequence in the deep sequencing data was defined as the immunodominant clone. CDR3 amino acid sequences were screened for sharing across subjects and compared with published repertoires and the VDJdb database. TCRdb reran the public reads through fastp at Q25 and MiXCR, keeping productive beta chains. Every entry covers one CDR3 protein and lists the most common genes and DNA from its rows. TCRdb's processing, not the authors' own work, is the source of the V and J calls. The sample table holds over 150,000 distinct CDR3 sequences, of which 50% to 65% were seen once. The biggest ten clones account for about two fifths of the sample.

Via the germline V gene, CDR1 is SGHRS and CDR2 YFSETQ. Its CDR3 holds 13 amino acids, cysteine through phenylalanine. The entry retains the CDR3 DNA only, 39 bases that are in frame from base 1. The chain is made from TRBV5-1 and TRBJ1-1, with a tentative D gene TRBD1 over 5 matching bases. The receptor was derived from a human donor with aplastic anemia. Sequencing input: sorted CD4+, CD8+, or CD8+CD57+ T cells (not recorded which) from PBMCs. The nucleotide sequence is given as TGCGCCAGCAGCTGGGGACTGAACACTGAGGCTTTCTTT. Its translation is CASSWGLNTEAFF.